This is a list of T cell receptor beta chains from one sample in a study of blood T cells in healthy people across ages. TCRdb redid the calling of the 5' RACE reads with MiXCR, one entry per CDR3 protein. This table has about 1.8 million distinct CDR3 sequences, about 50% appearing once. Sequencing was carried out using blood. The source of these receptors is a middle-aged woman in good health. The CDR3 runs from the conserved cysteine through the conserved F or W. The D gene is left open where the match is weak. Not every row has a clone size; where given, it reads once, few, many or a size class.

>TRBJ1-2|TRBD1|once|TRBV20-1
TGCAGTGCTAGTGACGACAGGGGTCACGATGGCTACACCTTC
CSASDDRGHDGYTF
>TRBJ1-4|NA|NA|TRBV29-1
TGCAGCGTTGCGACAGGACTCCGACCCAATGAAAAACTGTTTTTT
CSVATGLRPNEKLFF
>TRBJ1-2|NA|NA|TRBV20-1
TGCAGTGCATGGACTCACTCCCGGGGGGACTATGGCTACACCTTC
CSAWTHSRGDYGYTF
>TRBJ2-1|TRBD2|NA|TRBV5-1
TGCGCCAGCACCCCCCTCGGGGGGGCTGACAATGAGCAGTTCTTC
CASTPLGGADNEQFF
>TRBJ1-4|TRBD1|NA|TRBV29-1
TGCAGCGTTGGAGGGACAGCGACTAATGAAAAACTGTTTTTT
CSVGGTATNEKLFF
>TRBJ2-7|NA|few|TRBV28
TGTGCCAGTTGGAGGGGGAACGAGCAGTACTTC
CASWRGNEQYF
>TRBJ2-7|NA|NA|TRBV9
TGTGCCAGCAGCGTAGATAGTGGACGAACCTACGAGCAGTACTTC
CASSVDSGRTYEQYF
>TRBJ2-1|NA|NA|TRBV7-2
TGTGCCAGCAGCTTAGACGGGGGGACAAACAATGAGCAGTTCTTC
CASSLDGGTNNEQFF
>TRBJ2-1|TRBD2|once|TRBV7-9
TGTGCCAGCAACTTGAACGGGACTAGCCTGCGCTCCTACAATGAGCAGTTCTTC
CASNLNGTSLRSYNEQFF
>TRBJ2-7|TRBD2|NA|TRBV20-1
TGCAGCGTGGTCGGAGGCGGGAGAAGATACGAGCAGTACTTC
CSVVGGGRRYEQYF
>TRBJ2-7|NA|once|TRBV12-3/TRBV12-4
TGTGCCAGCAATGGCCAGGAGGGGATCGAGCAGTACTTC
CASNGQEGIEQYF
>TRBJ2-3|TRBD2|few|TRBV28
TGTGCCAGCAGGAGAGGGACTAGTTCAGGAGATACGCAGTATTTT
CASRRGTSSGDTQYF
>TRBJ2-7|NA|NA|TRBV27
TGTGCCAGTAGTTTATTCCCCAGGTACGAGCAGTACTTC
CASSLFPRYEQYF
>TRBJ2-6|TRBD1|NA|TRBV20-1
TGCAGTGCTACGGACAGGGGTACAATGTCTGGGGCCAACGTCCTGACTTTC
CSATDRGTMSGANVLTF
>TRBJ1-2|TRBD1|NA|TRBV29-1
TGCAGCGTCGCCGGGACAGTTAACTATGGCTACACCTTC
CSVAGTVNYGYTF
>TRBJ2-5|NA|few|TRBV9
TGTGCCAGCAGCGTGGGAACAGGGTACCAAGAGACCCAGTACTTC
CASSVGTGYQETQYF
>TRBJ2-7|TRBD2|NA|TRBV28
TGTGCCAGCAGTTTATACAGACCCGGGAGGGACGAGCAGTACTTC
CASSLYRPGRDEQYF
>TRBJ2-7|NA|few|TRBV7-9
TGTGCCAGCAGCCCCCCTACGTTAAGCTCCTACGAGCAGTACTTC
CASSPPTLSSYEQYF
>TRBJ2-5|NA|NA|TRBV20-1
TGCAGTGCTAGAGATCAGGGCAGGCAGTACTTC
CSARDQGRQYF
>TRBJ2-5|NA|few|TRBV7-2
TGTGCCAGCAGCCCCGGCAGCCTCCAAGAGACCCAGTACTTC
CASSPGSLQETQYF
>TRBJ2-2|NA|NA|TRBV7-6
TGTGCCAGCAGCCCAAATCGCATGAACACCGGGGAGCTGTTTTTT
CASSPNRMNTGELFF
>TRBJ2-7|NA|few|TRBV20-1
TGCAGGGTGGGTTCTGCAGGGAGGACCGAGCAGTACTTC
CRVGSAGRTEQYF
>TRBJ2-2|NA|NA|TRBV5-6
TGTGCCAGCAGCCCGGCGGGGACACCCGGGGAGCTGTTTTTT
CASSPAGTPGELFF
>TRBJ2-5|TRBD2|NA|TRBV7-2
TGTGCCAGCAGCCCCCGGGGGGGCCACGAGACCCAGTACTTC
CASSPRGGHETQYF
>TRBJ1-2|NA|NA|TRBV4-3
TGCGCCAGCAGCCGGGAAGGTGGGGGGGCAGGTGGCTACACCTTC
CASSREGGGAGGYTF
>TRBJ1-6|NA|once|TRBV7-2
TGTGCCAGCAGCGGGACGGTGGAGTCACCCCTCCACTTT
CASSGTVESPLHF
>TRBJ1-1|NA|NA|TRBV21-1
TGTGCCAGCAGCGTAGGGCTTGGAGGGCACATGAACACTGAAGCTTTCTTT
CASSVGLGGHMNTEAFF
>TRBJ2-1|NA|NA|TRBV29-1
TGCAGCGTCACCAGGGGGGTTTGGCCCAATGAGCAGTTCTTC
CSVTRGVWPNEQFF
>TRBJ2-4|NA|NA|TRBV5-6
TGTGCCAGCAGCTTGGTTCGGCAGGGTGGCATTCAGTACTTC
CASSLVRQGGIQYF
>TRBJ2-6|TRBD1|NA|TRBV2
TGTGCCAGCAGTACAGGGGTTCCTGGGGCCAACGTCCTGACTTTC
CASSTGVPGANVLTF
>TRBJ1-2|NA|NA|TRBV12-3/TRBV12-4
TGTGCCAGCAGTTTTCGGGGTTCTACTAATGGCTACACCTTC
CASSFRGSTNGYTF
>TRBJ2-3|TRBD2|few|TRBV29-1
TGCAGCGTTAGGGGAGGGGCCACAGATACGCAGTATTTT
CSVRGGATDTQYF
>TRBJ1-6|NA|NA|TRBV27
TGTGCCAGCAGGGTGGGTACAGTCGCCAATTTACCCCTCCACTTT
CASRVGTVANLPLHF
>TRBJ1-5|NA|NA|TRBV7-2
TGTGCCAGCAGCTCCGGGATTGCTCAGCCCCAGCATTTT
CASSSGIAQPQHF
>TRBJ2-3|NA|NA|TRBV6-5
TGTGCCAGCAGTCCAACACCCGTCAGCACAGATACGCAGTATTTT
CASSPTPVSTDTQYF
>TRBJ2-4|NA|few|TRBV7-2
TGTGCCAGCAGCTTTCTCAGGGTGGCCAAAAACATTCAGTACTTC
CASSFLRVAKNIQYF
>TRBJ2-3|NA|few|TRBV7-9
TGTGCCAGCAGCTTAGGTGACAGCCTCACAGATACGCAGTATTTT
CASSLGDSLTDTQYF
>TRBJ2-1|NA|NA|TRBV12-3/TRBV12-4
TGTGCCAGCAGGGCCAGAGGGAGCACCTACAATGAGCAGTTCTTC
CASRARGSTYNEQFF
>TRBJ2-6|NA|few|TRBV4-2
TGTGCCAGCAGCCAAGAATGGAGGACTACCAGCTCTGGGGCCAACGTCCTGACTTTC
CASSQEWRTTSSGANVLTF
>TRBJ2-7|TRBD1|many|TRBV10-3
TGTGCCATCAGTGAGCCGGGACAGGGCTACGAGCAGTACTTC
CAISEPGQGYEQYF
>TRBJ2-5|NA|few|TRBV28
TGTGCCAGCAGTTTAGCTAACGCGGACACATTTGGGGAGACCCAGTACTTC
CASSLANADTFGETQYF
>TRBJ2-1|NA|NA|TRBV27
TGTGCCAGCAGTCCAGGGGTAAATCAGTTCTTC
CASSPGVNQFF
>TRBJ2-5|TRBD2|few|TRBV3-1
TGTGCCAGCAGCCTACGAGCGGGGGTAATTCAAGAGACCCAGTACTTC
CASSLRAGVIQETQYF
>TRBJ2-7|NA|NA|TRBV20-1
TGCAGTCTAGGACAGCGAAGCTCCTACGAGCAGTACTTC
CSLGQRSSYEQYF
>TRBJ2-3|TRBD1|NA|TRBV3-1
TGTGCCAGCAGCTCAGGGGGTATTTCAGATACGCAGTATTTT
CASSSGGISDTQYF
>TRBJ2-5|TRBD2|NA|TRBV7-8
TGTGCCAGCAGCTTCGGGACTAGCGGGCTGGGGAATGAGCAGTACTTC
CASSFGTSGLGNEQYF
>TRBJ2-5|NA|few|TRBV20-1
TGCAGTGCTAGTCCGACAGAGACCCAGTACTTC
CSASPTETQYF
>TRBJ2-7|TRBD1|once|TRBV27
TGTGCCAGCAGTTTTTCCCCCCTTGGACAGGGTGTTTCCTACGAGCAGTACTTC
CASSFSPLGQGVSYEQYF
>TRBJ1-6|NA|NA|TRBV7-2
TGTGCCAGCAGCTCTTCGGATAATTCACCCCTCCACTTT
CASSSSDNSPLHF
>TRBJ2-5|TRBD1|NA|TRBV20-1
TGCAGTGCTAGATCCGGGACAGGGGGGTCGGAGACCCAGTACTTC
CSARSGTGGSETQYF
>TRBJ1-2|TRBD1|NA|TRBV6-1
TGTGCCAGCAGTGAAGGCCTTAGGACAGGGCGAGGCTATGGCTACACCTTC
CASSEGLRTGRGYGYTF
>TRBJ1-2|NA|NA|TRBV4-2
TGTGCCAGCAGCCACCACTCCAGGATGCTTAACTATGGTTACACCTTC
CASSHHSRMLNYGYTF
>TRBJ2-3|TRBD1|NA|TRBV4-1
TGCGCCAGCAGCCAAGGGACAGGGAACACAGATACGCAGTATTTT
CASSQGTGNTDTQYF
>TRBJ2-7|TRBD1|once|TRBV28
TGTGCCAGCAGTTCCCCACAGGGGGCTGAGTACGAGCAGTACTTC
CASSSPQGAEYEQYF
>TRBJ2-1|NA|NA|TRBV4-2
TGTGCCAGCAGCCGACCCCCGGGACTCGGGACCGATGAGCAGTTCTTC
CASSRPPGLGTDEQFF
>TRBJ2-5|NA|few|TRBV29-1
TGCAGCGTACACCCGACAGCCTCAGAGACCCAGTACTTC
CSVHPTASETQYF
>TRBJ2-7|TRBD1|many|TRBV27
TGTGCCAGCAGCCGGACAGGGCCCTACGAGCAGTACTTC
CASSRTGPYEQYF
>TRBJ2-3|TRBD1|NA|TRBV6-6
TGTGCCAGCAGTTACCCGGACAGGGCTTCTTACACGCAGTATTTT
CASSYPDRASYTQYF